This TCR beta chain was recorded in a study of cytomegalovirus exposure and HLA in healthy donors. Study in general: Both the approximately 130 validation repertoires and the 600 to 750 first-cohort repertoires used the same platform, as reported by a later analysis.

Separate from the approximately 670-subject first cohort, the roughly 120-subject validation cohort was the one that the donors belonged to. Data came from immunoSEQ multiplex PCR; TCRdb stores just in-frame clones and leaves some out. The sample carries roughly 84,000 clones, just over 90% recorded once. Study findings and constraints: According to reports, the classifier identified cytomegalovirus status with high specificity and sensitivity.

Comment on this clone: The antigen remains unidentified.

This CDR3 spans 15 amino acids. The germline V gene encodes CDR1 SGHVS and CDR2 FNYEAQ. The V end lost 1 base, the J end lost 0 bases, and 4 bases lay between the germline ends. Sequences were obtained from PBMCs. The TCR sequence derives from a man aged 25 to 40 in good health and CMV-seronegative. This chain links TRBV7-6 with TRBJ2-6; D ambiguous. CDR3 bases: TGTGCCAGCAGCTTAGACTACTCTGGGGCCAACGTCCTGACTTTC. Its translation is CASSLDYSGANVLTF. Complete variable domain (other parts from reference TRBV7-6 and TRBJ2-6): GAGVSQSPRYKVTKRGQDVALRCDPISGHVSLYWYRQALGQGPEFLTYFNYEAQQDKSGLPNDRFSAERPEGSISTLTIQRTEQRDSAMYRCASSLDYSGANVLTFGAGSRLTVL.